This passage covers 27 T cell receptor beta chains from one sample sequenced in a study of blood T cell repertoires in COVID-19. Measured with immunoSEQ multiplex PCR; TCRdb has only the in-frame clones, and not every one. This sample has roughly 320,000 clones; around 92% occur once, and the top ten carry less than 2%. Sample: peripheral blood. Receptor source: a woman aged 30 to 39 with COVID-19, enrolled during active disease.

The rearrangement joins TRBV5-1 to TRBJ1-2, with D tentatively TRBD1 (5 bases). Between the trimmed V and J ends, which lost 0 bases and 4 bases, there was a span of 19 bases. This CDR3 region has 17 residues. Germline V CDR1 and CDR2: SGHRS, YFSETQ. As DNA, the CDR3 is TGCGCCAGCAGCTTGGGTAGAACGGGACTCGCGTTCTATGGCTACACCTTC. Translation gives CASSLGRTGLAFYGYTF.

The V gene is TRBV2, the J gene TRBJ1-1; tentatively, D is TRBD1 (6 bases). The CDR3 is made up of 13 amino acids. Trimming cost V 5 bases and J 4 bases, with 11 bases left between them. Germline-derived CDR1 and CDR2 are SNHLY and FYNNEI. The CDR3 spells CASSQGSATEAFF. CDR3 DNA sequence: TGTGCCAGCAGTCAGGGGTCGGCCACTGAAGCTTTCTTT. Full variable domain (outside the CDR3, taken from reference TRBV2 and TRBJ1-1): EPEVTQTPSHQVTQMGQEVILRCVPISNHLYFYWYRQILGQKVEFLVSFYNNEISEKSEIFDDQFSVERPDGSNFTLKIRSTKLEDSAMYFCASSQGSATEAFFGQGTRLTVV.

This sequence joins TRBV28 and TRBJ2-2; no firm D call. CDR1 is MDHEN and CDR2 is SYDVKM in the germline V gene. Trimming shortened V by 5 bases and J by 5 bases, and 9 bases separated the two germline ends. This CDR3 is built from 13 residues. CDR3 nucleotides: TGTGCCAGCAGTGTACAGATAACCGGGGAGCTGTTTTTT. Its translation is CASSVQITGELFF.

V and J are TRBV5-5 and TRBJ2-1; weak D call: TRBD1 (6 bases). The V gene lost 4 bases and the J gene lost 1 base, with 21 bases spanning the gap. The CDR3 has 18 residues. Germline values: CDR1 SGHKS, CDR2 YYEKEE (reference sequence). As DNA, the CDR3 is TGTGCCAGCAGCCCGCTTGGGCAGGGGCTAAGTTCCTACAATGAGCAGTTCTTC. Protein: CASSPLGQGLSSYNEQFF.

The rearrangement joins TRBV12-5 to TRBJ2-7; 8 bases align to TRBD1. CDR1 is LGHNT and CDR2 is FRNRAP in the germline V gene. The trim removed 6 bases at V and 2 bases at J, leaving 3 bases unmatched. CDR3 length: 13 residues. CDR3 sequence reads: CASGEDRAYEQYF. The CDR3 DNA is TGTGCTAGTGGGGAGGACAGGGCCTACGAGCAGTACTTC.

This clone came up a few times. The CDR3 DNA sequence: TGTGCCAGCAGCTTAGCCCAGGGCCACGAGCAGTACTTC. Translated, it gives CASSLAQGHEQYF. This rearrangement joins TRBV7-9 to TRBJ2-7; perhaps TRBD1 as D (5 bases). V lost 0 bases, J lost 5 bases, and 8 bases lay in between. The CDR3 consists of 13 residues. Germline V lookup: CDR1 SEHNR, CDR2 FQNEAQ (reference sequence).

The chain combines TRBV5-1 with TRBJ2-5; 7 bases line up with TRBD1. The germline V gene has CDR1 SGHRS and CDR2 YFSETQ. This CDR3 has 16 residues. After removal of 3 bases from V and 1 base from J, the junction contained 9 bases not matched to a gene. The CDR3 DNA follows: TGCGCCAGCAGCTCGTGGACAGGCGGGCCCCAAGAGACCCAGTACTTC. Amino acids: CASSSWTGGPQETQYF.

CDR3 coding DNA: TGCGCCAGCAGCGTTCCGGAGACAGCCTACAATGAGCAGTTCTTC. Translating gives CASSVPETAYNEQFF. The rearrangement links TRBV5-1 to TRBJ2-1; the D gene is possibly TRBD1 (5 bases). Deletions cut 4 bases from V and 2 bases from J, with 13 bases between. The CDR3 contains 15 residues. Germline V gene data show CDR1 as SGHRS and CDR2 as YFSETQ.

The sample holds one count of this clone. The rearrangement uses TRBV28 and TRBJ1-6; maybe TRBD1 (6 bases). The germline V gene encodes CDR1 MDHEN and CDR2 SYDVKM. V was trimmed by 7 bases and J by 6 bases, leaving 10 bases between them. The CDR3 is 13 amino acids. CDR3 nucleotides: TGTGCCAGCATAGGACAGCCTAATTCACCCCTCCACTTT. It translates to CASIGQPNSPLHF.

The chain employs TRBV4-2 and TRBJ2-1, with TRBD2 identical over 8 bases. Germline assignment: CDR1 LGHNA and CDR2 YNFKEQ. V shed 2 bases, J shed 1 base, and the junction held 4 bases outside the gene matches. This CDR3 spans 16 amino acids. In DNA, the CDR3 is TGTGCCAGCAGCCAAAATAGCGGGGAATCCTACAATGAGCAGTTCTTC. It encodes CASSQNSGESYNEQFF.

J is TRBJ2-1 and V is TRBV4-1; TRBD1 aligns across 8 bases. Trimming at V came to 0 bases and at J to 1 base, leaving 8 bases not matched to a gene. The CDR3 contains 18 residues. The germline CDR1 and CDR2 sequences are MGHRA and YSYEKL. In DNA form, the CDR3 reads TGCGCCAGCAGCCAAGATCTCCGGACAGGGTTTTCCTACAATGAGCAGTTCTTC. Protein: CASSQDLRTGFSYNEQFF.

This sequence joins TRBV5-1 and TRBJ2-3; 8 positions match TRBD2. Germline CDR1 is SGHRS and CDR2 is YFSETQ. CDR3 length equals 15 residues. With 4 bases clipped from V and 2 bases from J, the junction kept 6 bases outside the gene matches. The CDR3 sequence is CASSVAGQNTDTQYF. The CDR3 DNA follows: TGCGCCAGCAGCGTAGCGGGGCAAAACACAGATACGCAGTATTTT.

The chain has TRBV5-8 and TRBJ2-2; D perhaps matches TRBD2 (5 bases). This CDR3 spans 13 amino acids. CDR1 and CDR2 (germline): SGHTS, YDEGEE. V was clipped by 3 bases and J by 6 bases, with 9 bases between them. CDR3 in amino acids: CASSWSGPGELFF. CDR3 sequence (DNA): TGTGCCAGCAGCTGGAGCGGCCCCGGGGAGCTGTTTTTT.

This sequence joins TRBV2 and TRBJ2-1, with 9 bases that match TRBD2. V shed 6 bases and J 2 bases; nucleotides not matched to a gene: 11. The CDR3 has 17 residues. The germline V gene has CDR1 SNHLY and CDR2 FYNNEI. The CDR3 DNA is TGTGCCAGCAGACCGACCTTAGCGGGGGTACCCTACAATGAGCAGTTCTTC. It specifies CASRPTLAGVPYNEQFF.

CDR3 bases: TGTGCCAGCAGCCTCCGGGATGTCAATCAGCCCCAGCATTTT. Translation: CASSLRDVNQPQHF. The chain combines TRBV9 with TRBJ1-5; D gene unclear. V was trimmed by 4 bases and J by 3 bases, leaving 11 bases between them. The CDR3 covers 14 residues. The V gene's germline CDR1 is SGDLS and CDR2 YYNGEE.

The rearrangement uses TRBV11-2 and TRBJ2-3, with 7 nucleotides matching TRBD2. Germline values: CDR1 SGHAT, CDR2 FQNNGV. CDR3 length equals 15 residues. V gave up 4 bases and J gave up 2 bases; unmatched junction bases: 6. CDR3 protein: CASSSGLDFTDTQYF. The CDR3 nucleotides are TGTGCCAGCAGCTCCGGACTAGATTTCACAGATACGCAGTATTTT.

The genes are TRBV29-1 and TRBJ2-7; tentatively, D is TRBD2 (6 bases). CDR1 and CDR2 (germline): SQVTM, ANQGSEA. The CDR3 spans 13 residues. The germline V and J ends were trimmed by 3 bases and 10 bases, with 19 bases remaining between them. The chain's CDR3 is CSVESQAGGGQYF. CDR3 DNA: TGCAGCGTTGAGTCCCAGGCCGGGGGAGGACAGTACTTC.

V usage is TRBV4-1 and J usage is TRBJ2-4; the match to TRBD2 covers 8 bases. In germline, CDR1 is MGHRA, CDR2 YSYEKL. V lost 3 bases and J lost 2; bases outside the gene matches: 3. The CDR3 runs 15 residues. The CDR3 protein is CASSQGGGSKNIQYF. CDR3 sequence (DNA): TGCGCCAGCAGCCAGGGCGGGGGGTCCAAAAACATTCAGTACTTC.

The rearrangement joins TRBV27 to TRBJ2-2; maybe TRBD2 (6 bases). The CDR3 has 15 amino acids. V lost 2 bases and J lost 1, with 8 bases in between. Germline V gene lookup returns CDR1 MNHEY and CDR2 SMNVEV (reference sequence). The CDR3 loop reads CASSLPAGNTGELFF. CDR3 nucleotides: TGTGCCAGCAGTTTACCAGCGGGGAACACCGGGGAGCTGTTTTTT.

The rearrangement links TRBV7-2 to TRBJ1-4, with 7 nucleotides matching TRBD1. With 1 base clipped from V and 4 bases from J, the junction kept 3 bases outside the gene matches. Germline assignment: CDR1 SGHTA and CDR2 FQGNSA. This CDR3 spans 15 amino acids. Written as DNA, the CDR3 is TGTGCCAGCAGCTTAGTTGGGACAGATAATGAAAAACTGTTTTTT. Protein sequence: CASSLVGTDNEKLFF. Combining the CDR3 with reference TRBV7-2 and TRBJ1-4 gives the whole variable domain GAGVSQSPSNKVTEKGKDVELRCDPISGHTALYWYRQSLGQGLEFLIYFQGNSAPDKSGLPSDRFSAERTGGSVSTLTIQRTQQEDSAVYLCASSLVGTDNEKLFFGSGTQLSVL.

The chain uses TRBV3-1 (or the pseudogene TRBV3-2) and TRBJ1-1; weak D call: TRBD1 (6 bases). The CDR3 sequence is 15 residues long. The germline gives CDR1 LGHDT, CDR2 YNNKEL (reference sequence). Trimming pared 1 base from V and 4 bases from J, leaving 13 bases between. The CDR3 coding sequence is TGTGCCAGCAGCCAAGCCGGGATAGGGGGCACTGAAGCTTTCTTT. Its protein is CASSQAGIGGTEAFF.

With respect to this clone: The junction differs from germline at one of its ends, possibly a read error. J is TRBJ2-1 and V is TRBV7-7; TRBD2 matches at 10 bases. Germline loops: CDR1 SSHAT, CDR2 FNYEAQ (reference sequence). The CDR3 sequence is 16 residues long. CDR3 DNA sequence: TGTGCTAGCAGCTTAGATGTGAGCGGGGGGGCCCATGAGCAGTTCTTC. Residues: CASSLDVSGGAHEQFF.

J is TRBJ2-5 and V is TRBV6-5; tentatively, D is TRBD2 (6 bases). CDR1 is MNHEY and CDR2 is SVGAGI in the germline V gene. The V gene lost 5 bases and the J gene lost 2 bases, with 9 bases spanning the gap. This CDR3 has 13 residues. Here the CDR3 DNA reads TGTGCCAGCAGTCGCGGGACTCAAGAGACCCAGTACTTC. It yields the protein CASSRGTQETQYF.

The chain recombines TRBV4-2 with TRBJ1-1; 10 bases agree with TRBD1. Trimming took 4 bases from V and 3 from J; bases not matched to a gene: 2. From germline, CDR1 is LGHNA and CDR2 YNFKEQ. The CDR3 runs to 14 residues. The CDR3 DNA is TGTGCCAGCAGCCGGGGGACAGGGGACACTGAAGCTTTCTTT. Its translation: CASSRGTGDTEAFF.

The count of this clone is one. The J gene is TRBJ2-5, the V gene TRBV7-9; 8 bases align to TRBD1. Trimming cost V 1 base and J 3 bases; bases outside gene matches: 4. Looked up from germline, CDR1 is SEHNR and CDR2 is FQNEAQ (reference sequence). This CDR3 has 15 residues. The CDR3 is CASSLGLTGEETQYF. CDR3 DNA sequence: TGTGCCAGCAGCTTAGGGCTGACAGGGGAAGAGACCCAGTACTTC.

Many counts were recorded for this clone. This rearrangement joins TRBV2 to TRBJ2-7; 9 bases are a match to TRBD1. The V gene end was trimmed by 4 bases and the J gene end by 4 bases; junction bases not matched to a gene: 2. The CDR3 runs 13 residues. From germline, CDR1 is SNHLY and CDR2 FYNNEI. The CDR3 spells CASSVTGGYEQYF. In DNA, the CDR3 is TGTGCCAGCAGTGTGACAGGGGGGTACGAGCAGTACTTC.

Written as DNA, the CDR3 is TGCGCCAGCAGCCAGAGAGACAGGGAAACTGAAGCTTTCTTT. Translation: CASSQRDRETEAFF. The V and J genes are TRBV4-1 and TRBJ1-1; 7 bases map to TRBD1. Germline CDR1 and CDR2: MGHRA and YSYEKL. This CDR3 is built from 14 residues. V was pared by 3 bases and J by 5 bases, with 6 bases of the junction left unmatched.